This T cell receptor (beta chain) stems from a study of memory CD4+ T cells and cytomegalovirus serostatus. General observations from the study: The CMV-associated TCR signature appears largely within the CD4+ memory repertoire.

Method: immunoSEQ multiplex PCR; TCRdb's copy keeps in-frame clones and lacks some. The sample includes approximately 42,000 clones, around three quarters of them seen just once. V was pared by 4 bases and J by 0 bases, with 9 bases of the junction left unmatched. The length of the CDR3 is 16 residues. CDR1 SGDLS and CDR2 YYNGEE come from the germline V gene. This clone turned up a few times. Its antigen is unidentified. The sort gate was single viable CD3+CD4+CD8-CD45RO+ cells for memory CD4+ T cells. Serum IgG to CMV pp150, pp28, p38 and p52 defined serostatus. This TCR came from an adult in good health and CMV-seronegative. The rearrangement joins TRBV9 to TRBJ2-7, with TRBD2 matching 8 bases. The sequencing sample was made of memory CD4+ T cells from blood. The CDR3 loop is CASSPRASGSSYEQYF. CDR3 nucleotides: TGTGCCAGCAGCCCAAGGGCGAGCGGGAGCTCCTACGAGCAGTACTTC.